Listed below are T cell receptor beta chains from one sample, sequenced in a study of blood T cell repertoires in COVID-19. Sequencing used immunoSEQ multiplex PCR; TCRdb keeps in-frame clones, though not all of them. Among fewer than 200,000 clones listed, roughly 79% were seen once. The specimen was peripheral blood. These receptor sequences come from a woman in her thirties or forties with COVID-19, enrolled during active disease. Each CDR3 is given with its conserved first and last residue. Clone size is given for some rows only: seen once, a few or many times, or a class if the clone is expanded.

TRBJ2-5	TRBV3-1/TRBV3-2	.	CASRAGGTVETQYF
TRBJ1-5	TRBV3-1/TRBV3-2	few	CASSQDGPGQRSNQPQHF
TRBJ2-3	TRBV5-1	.	CASSLGGSRDTQYF
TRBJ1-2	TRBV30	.	CAWARRANYGYTF
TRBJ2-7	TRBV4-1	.	CASSQGRREQYF
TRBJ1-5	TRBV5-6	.	CASSYGDRGFNQPQHF
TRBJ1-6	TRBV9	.	CASSADRGPYNSPLHF
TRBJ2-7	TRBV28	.	CASSASGTGGYEQYF
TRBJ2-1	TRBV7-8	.	CASSPELADSYNEQFF
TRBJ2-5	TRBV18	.	CASSPPPYETQYF
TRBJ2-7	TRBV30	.	CAWSVGGSRVYEQYF
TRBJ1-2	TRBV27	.	CASSLQGVGLNYGYTF
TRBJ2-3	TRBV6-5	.	CACRQGGTDTQYF
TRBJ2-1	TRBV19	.	CASNHGREQFF
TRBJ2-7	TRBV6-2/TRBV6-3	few	CASSYAPDRGEREQYF
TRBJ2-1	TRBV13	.	CASSRGGGGPYNEQFF
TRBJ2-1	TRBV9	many	CASSVEGRGYNEQFF
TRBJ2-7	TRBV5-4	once	CASSFGGRTAHEQYF
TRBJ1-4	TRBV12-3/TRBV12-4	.	CASAKTGVGKLFF
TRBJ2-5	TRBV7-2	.	CASSFSPGETQYF
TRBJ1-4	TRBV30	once	CAWSVSGGEKLFF
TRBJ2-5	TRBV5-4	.	CASGQFQETQYF
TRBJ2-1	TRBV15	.	CATSRARQGASHEQFF
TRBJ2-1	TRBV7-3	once	CASSPSLAGPYNEQFF
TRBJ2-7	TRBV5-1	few	CASSLDGRGSEQYF